Presented here are 20 T cell receptor beta chains from one specimen sequenced in a study of blood T cell repertoires in COVID-19 (TCRdb year 2020). Libraries came from the immunoSEQ multiplex PCR assay. The clones in this table, taken by TCRdb from immuneACCESS, are in-frame only. Not every clone is retained; where verified, under half of the shortfall comes from an unresolved V gene, and the cause of the rest is unknown. This sample comprises some 50,000 clones, around 86% of them detected only once. The biggest ten clones account for 28% of the sample. The sequenced material came from peripheral blood. The source is a human donor in a cohort sampled during active COVID-19.

This chain links TRBV2 with TRBJ1-2; 8 bases agree with TRBD1. The CDR3 length is 13 residues. Germline V CDR1 and CDR2: SNHLY, FYNNEI. J lost 4 bases, V lost 4 bases, and 2 bases had no gene match. DNA of the CDR3: TGTGCCAGCAGTGCCGGACAGGGCTATGGCTACACCTTC. Translating it yields CASSAGQGYGYTF.

The chain is built from TRBV3-1 (or the pseudogene TRBV3-2) and TRBJ2-3; TRBD1 agrees at 7 bases. This CDR3 region has 16 residues. Per the germline V gene, CDR1 is LGHDT and CDR2 is YNNKEL (reference sequence). The J segment lost 4 bases and the V segment lost 0 bases, leaving 7 bases of the junction unmatched. The CDR3: CASSQEEGAVPDTQYF. For the CDR3, the DNA is TGTGCCAGCAGCCAAGAAGAGGGGGCCGTTCCAGATACGCAGTATTTT.

The genes are TRBV19 and TRBJ1-1; perhaps TRBD1 as D (6 bases). The germline V gene encodes CDR1 LNHDA and CDR2 SQIVND (reference sequence). This CDR3 region has 18 residues. V was cut by 5 bases and J by 0 bases, with 22 bases left in between. This CDR3 reads CASSPRTGLMVMNTEAFF. Written as DNA, the CDR3 is TGTGCCAGTAGTCCTCGTACAGGGTTGATGGTCATGAACACTGAAGCTTTCTTT.

The chain recombines TRBV24-1 with TRBJ2-5, with D perhaps matching TRBD1 (5 bases). The germline V and J ends were trimmed by 5 bases and 5 bases, with 11 bases remaining between them. The germline V gene encodes CDR1 KGHDR and CDR2 SFDVKD. The CDR3 spans 13 residues. For the CDR3, the DNA is TGTGCCACCAGTGGGGCAGGGCGGGAGACCCAGTACTTC. This sequence encodes CATSGAGRETQYF.

This clone was counted a few times. V gene TRBV5-4 combines with J gene TRBJ1-5; 7 bases map to TRBD1. The V gene end was trimmed by 4 bases and the J gene end by 7 bases; junction bases not matched to a gene: 8. This CDR3 spans 14 amino acids. Germline V lookup: CDR1 SGHNT, CDR2 YYREEE (reference sequence). The CDR3 sequence: CASSLGGGSQPQHF. CDR3 nucleotides: TGTGCCAGCAGCCTCGGAGGGGGCAGCCAGCCCCAGCATTTT.

The chain links TRBV24-1 to TRBJ2-1, with 15 nucleotides matching TRBD2. From germline, CDR1 is KGHDR and CDR2 SFDVKD. This CDR3 has 19 amino acids. V dropped 6 bases and J dropped 5; count of bases not matched to a gene: 13. The CDR3, as DNA: TGTGCCACCAGTCCTCGGACTAGCGGGGGGGCGTTAGGTGACAATGAGCAGTTCTTC. Protein product: CATSPRTSGGALGDNEQFF.

The J gene is TRBJ1-2, the V gene TRBV5-5; maybe TRBD1 (6 bases). Germline V gene data show CDR1 as SGHKS and CDR2 as YYEKEE (reference sequence). V shed 6 bases and J shed 3 bases, with 21 bases lying between them. The CDR3 loop spans 16 amino acids. This chain's CDR3 is CASTIPGGERHYGYTF. CDR3 sequence (DNA): TGTGCCAGCACCATCCCGGGGGGCGAACGTCACTATGGCTACACCTTC. Variable domain in full (rest from reference TRBV5-5 and TRBJ1-2): DAGVTQSPTHLIKTRGQQVTLRCSPISGHKSVSWYQQVLGQGPQFIFQYYEKEERGRGNFPDRFSARQFPNYSSELNVNALLLGDSALYLCASTIPGGERHYGYTFGSGTRLTVV.

The chain joins TRBV2 to TRBJ1-4; 7 nucleotides align to TRBD1. The V gene end was trimmed by 10 bases and the J gene end by 2 bases; junction bases not matched to a gene: 4. This CDR3 region has 13 residues. Germline V CDR1 and CDR2: SNHLY, FYNNEI. The CDR3 region is CATVRGTNEKLFF. The CDR3 DNA reads as TGTGCCACCGTCAGGGGGACTAATGAAAAACTGTTTTTT.

This clone is deemed hyperexpanded. The J gene is TRBJ2-2, the V gene TRBV7-7; 8 bases map to TRBD1. The CDR3 loop spans 17 amino acids. V lost 1 base, J lost 6 bases, and 10 bases stayed unmatched. CDR1 and CDR2 (germline): SSHAT, FNYEAQ (reference sequence). The CDR3 coding sequence is TGTGCCAGCAGCTTAGAAAGGACCGCAGGGGGCCCCGGGGAGCTGTTTTTT. Translated, it gives CASSLERTAGGPGELFF.

CDR3 bases: TGCGCCAGCAGTGCTGGTCCGGGGAGCCAGACCCAGTACTTC. Translated, it gives CASSAGPGSQTQYF. The V call is TRBV10-2, the J call TRBJ2-5; a weak D match, TRBD2 (5 bases). CDR3 length equals 14 residues. Germline values: CDR1 WSHSY, CDR2 SAAADI. V lost 4 bases and J 6 bases, leaving 15 bases between the germline ends.

J is TRBJ2-1 and V is TRBV5-4, with TRBD1 matching over 9 bases. This CDR3 is built from 15 residues. Germline CDR1 is SGHNT and CDR2 is YYREEE (reference sequence). The ends lost 3 bases at V and 2 bases at J; junction bases unmatched: 3. The CDR3 DNA reads TGTGCCAGCAGCTCTGGACAGGGGACCTACAATGAGCAGTTCTTC. This translates into CASSSGQGTYNEQFF.

The chain joins TRBV2 to TRBJ2-1, with a possible D match to TRBD1 (5 bases). The length of the CDR3 is 13 residues. Germline loops: CDR1 SNHLY, CDR2 FYNNEI. Trimming removed 3 bases at V and 6 bases at J, with 9 bases between. The CDR3 DNA sequence: TGTGCCAGCAGTGAGGGGCTAGTCAATGAGCAGTTCTTC. This gives the protein CASSEGLVNEQFF.

This clone was picked up a small number of times. V is TRBV5-3 and J is TRBJ2-7, with TRBD2 matching 12 bases. TRBV5-3 is an ORF; its function is uncertain. The CDR3 has 16 residues. V was pared by 4 bases and J by 0 bases, with 5 bases of the junction left unmatched. The CDR3 DNA sequence: TGTGCCAGAAGCCGCCGGACTAGCGGGAACTCCTACGAGCAGTACTTC. This sequence encodes CARSRRTSGNSYEQYF.

V gene TRBV13 combines with J gene TRBJ2-1, with a possible D match to TRBD2 (5 bases). The germline gives CDR1 PRHDT, CDR2 FYEKMQ (reference sequence). The CDR3 extends over 18 amino acids. V lost 4 bases to trimming and J lost 0 bases, with 19 bases between them. In nucleotides, the CDR3 is TGTGCCAGCAGCTACCCCCCGTGGATGGGGAGCTCCTACAATGAGCAGTTCTTC. Translation: CASSYPPWMGSSYNEQFF.

The V gene is TRBV7-9, the J gene TRBJ2-7; 8 bases agree with TRBD2. The CDR3 is made up of 12 amino acids. V lost 4 bases to trimming and J lost 6 bases; unmatched junction nucleotides: 2. Germline CDR1 is SEHNR and CDR2 is FQNEAQ (reference sequence). CDR3 in amino acids: CASSYGGAEQYF. The CDR3, as DNA: TGTGCCAGCAGCTACGGGGGGGCCGAGCAGTACTTC.

The chain carries TRBV12-5 and TRBJ2-7, with TRBD2 matching over 7 bases. The CDR3 covers 16 residues. V was pared by 0 bases and J by 2 bases, with 7 bases of the junction left unmatched. From germline, CDR1 is LGHNT and CDR2 FRNRAP. CDR3 loop: CASGLVRLAPAYEQYF. The CDR3 nucleotides are TGTGCTAGTGGTTTGGTAAGACTAGCACCCGCCTACGAGCAGTACTTC.

The J gene is TRBJ1-2, the V gene TRBV6-6, with D possibly TRBD1 on 5 matching bases. Germline-derived CDR1 and CDR2 are MNHNY and SVGAGI (reference sequence). V lost 0 bases to trimming and J lost 5 bases, with 16 bases between them. The CDR3 runs to 16 residues. In nucleotides, the CDR3 is TGTGCCAGCAGTTACTCTGGGGCAGGGCAAGGGTATGGCTACACCTTC. This codes for CASSYSGAGQGYGYTF.

The J gene is TRBJ1-2, the V gene TRBV6-5; TRBD1 matches at 7 bases. There are 16 residues in the CDR3. J gave up 1 base and V 0 bases, and 5 bases lay outside the gene matches. Germline V gene sequence: CDR1 MNHEY, CDR2 SVGAGI. As DNA, the CDR3 is TGTGCCAGCAGTTACTCGACAGGGACCGGTAACTATGGCTACACCTTC. Protein sequence: CASSYSTGTGNYGYTF.

DNA for the CDR3: TGTGCCAGTAGTATCAACGGGGTTTTTTCGGGCTACGAGCAGTACTTC. Protein product: CASSINGVFSGYEQYF. This chain joins TRBV19 and TRBJ2-7; maybe TRBD2 (5 bases). Germline CDR1 reads LNHDA; CDR2 reads SQIVND (reference sequence). The CDR3 consists of 16 residues. Trimming left V 3 bases short and J 3 bases short, with 18 bases between.

A remark on this clone: Other DNA sequences in this specimen translate into the identical CDR3. V usage is TRBV20-1 and J usage is TRBJ2-7; possible D gene TRBD2, 6 bases. The CDR3 is 11 amino acids. The V end was cut by 3 bases, the J end by 5 bases, with 8 bases between. CDR1 and CDR2 from the germline V gene are DFQATT and SNEGSKA (reference sequence). CDR3 sequence: CSASSGHEQYF. The CDR3 bases are TGCAGTGCTAGCAGCGGGCACGAGCAGTACTTC.